Following are 30 T cell receptor beta chains from one sample sequenced in a study of T cells in Graves' hyperthyroidism and ophthalmopathy. Authors of the study amplified TCR beta CDR3 regions from RNA transcripts. During a first-round RT-PCR of the TCR CDR3, the HTBI primer set was used. TCRdb called the multiplex PCR reads again in MiXCR, with one record for every CDR3 protein. The table lists fewer than 700,000 distinct CDR3 sequences, 16% of them singletons, with around 4% in the top ten. Sequenced input: blood. Every receptor here comes from a woman aged 25-40 years with Graves' hyperthyroidism.

This clonotype was counted many times. J is TRBJ2-1 and V is TRBV7-6, with 12 bases matching TRBD2. V was pared by 0 bases and J by 8 bases, with 5 bases of the junction left unmatched. This CDR3 is 16 amino acids long. Germline V lookup: CDR1 SGHVS, CDR2 FNYEAQ. The CDR3 DNA sequence: TGTGCCAGCAGCTTAGCCACTAGCGGGAGGATTTATGAGCAGTTCTTC. Translating it yields CASSLATSGRIYEQFF.

The sample holds many counts of this clonotype. The genes are TRBV29-1 and TRBJ2-5; D possibly corresponds to TRBD2 (5 bases). The CDR3 runs to 11 residues. Germline V gives CDR1 SQVTM, CDR2 ANQGSEA. Trimming removed 7 bases at V and 4 bases at J, with 10 bases between. DNA for the CDR3: TGCAGCGCGGAGGAAGCAGAGACCCAGTACTTC. Protein sequence: CSAEEAETQYF.

DNA for the CDR3: TGCAGCGTGCGAGACTACGAGCAGTACTTC. The encoded protein is CSVRDYEQYF. The chain couples TRBV29-1 to TRBJ2-7; no clear D. This CDR3 is 10 amino acids long. Germline V lookup: CDR1 SQVTM, CDR2 ANQGSEA. V was cut by 6 bases and J by 3 bases, with 6 bases left in between.

This clonotype was counted a single time. The rearrangement links TRBV9 to TRBJ2-3; the match to TRBD2 covers 11 bases. The ends lost 2 bases at V and 2 bases at J; junction bases unmatched: 10. The germline V gene encodes CDR1 SGDLS and CDR2 YYNGEE. CDR3 length: 18 residues. The CDR3 reads CASSVGLAGGPSTDTQYF. CDR3 DNA sequence: TGTGCCAGCAGCGTTGGGCTAGCGGGAGGACCTTCCACAGATACGCAGTATTTT.

This clonotype was observed a handful of times. This rearrangement joins TRBV7-9 to TRBJ1-5; D not certain. With 1 base removed from V and 9 bases from J, the gap between germline ends came to 7 bases. Germline CDR1 reads SEHNR; CDR2 reads FQNEAQ (reference sequence). This CDR3 spans 12 amino acids. CDR3 coding DNA: TGTGCCAGCAGCTTAGACCTAGGGCCCCAGCATTTT. This gives the protein CASSLDLGPQHF.

CDR3: CASSLDYGGGNQPQHF. CDR3 nucleotides: TGTGCCAGCAGCTTAGATTATGGGGGCGGCAATCAGCCCCAGCATTTT. The J gene is TRBJ1-5, the V gene TRBV7-9; D is possibly TRBD1 (6 bases). The CDR3 covers 16 residues. V shed 1 base and J shed 2 bases, with 12 bases lying between them. The germline CDR1 and CDR2 sequences are SEHNR and FQNEAQ (reference sequence).

In this sample, this clonotype turned up a few times. The chain employs TRBV4-3 and TRBJ2-7; TRBD1 aligns across 8 bases. The germline V gene encodes CDR1 LGHNA and CDR2 YSLEER. J lost 3 bases, V lost 1 base, and 5 bases had no gene match. There are 15 residues in the CDR3. CDR3: CASSQGAGGFYEQYF. Here the CDR3 DNA reads TGCGCCAGCAGCCAAGGGGCAGGGGGCTTCTACGAGCAGTACTTC.

This clonotype has ten or more counts. The chain uses TRBV7-2 and TRBJ2-3; TRBD2 agrees at 9 bases. Trimming removed 5 bases from V and 5 bases from J; junction bases left unmatched: 11. The CDR3 extends over 16 amino acids. Germline V gene lookup returns CDR1 SGHTA and CDR2 FQGNSA. As DNA, the CDR3 is TGTGCCAGCAGCATTACGACTAGCGGAGCCCGAGATACGCAGTATTTT. This gives the protein CASSITTSGARDTQYF.

The chain recombines TRBV29-1 with TRBJ2-2; 7 nucleotides match TRBD2. Germline V CDR1 and CDR2: SQVTM, ANQGSEA. This CDR3 is built from 17 residues. The J segment lost 7 bases and the V segment lost 0 bases, leaving 14 bases of the junction unmatched. The CDR3 sequence: CSVEEGRGGVRNGELFF. As DNA, the CDR3 is TGCAGCGTTGAAGAGGGGAGGGGCGGGGTGAGAAACGGGGAGCTGTTTTTT.

A note on this clonotype: One base away lies a much larger clone, so this may be a sequencing read error. The genes are TRBV27 and TRBJ1-1; D is ambiguous. Germline V CDR1 and CDR2: MNHEY, SMNVEV (reference sequence). This CDR3 has 13 amino acids. CDR3 coding DNA: TGTGCCCGCAGTTTCGGGAGTAACACTGAAGCTTTCTTT. Its protein product is CARSFGSNTEAFF.

The genes are TRBV28 and TRBJ2-3; 11 bases map to TRBD2. Germline V gene lookup returns CDR1 MDHEN and CDR2 SYDVKM. J lost 6 bases, V lost 6 bases, and 11 bases had no gene match. This CDR3 is 16 amino acids long. In DNA, the CDR3 is TGTGCCAGCAGACTAACTAGCGGGAGATGGATGGATACGCAGTATTTT. Translation gives CASRLTSGRWMDTQYF.

This clonotype has ten or more counts. The rearrangement uses TRBV20-1 and TRBJ2-7, with 15 bases identical to TRBD2. This CDR3 spans 14 amino acids. V gave up 6 bases and J gave up 7 bases; unmatched junction bases: 7. CDR1 is DFQATT and CDR2 is SNEGSKA in the germline V gene (reference sequence). CDR3 nucleotide sequence: TGCAGTGCGGGAGGACTAGCGGGAGGGGGAGAGCAGTACTTC. Amino acids: CSAGGLAGGGEQYF.

This clonotype was seen at least ten times. The chain carries TRBV20-1 and TRBJ2-1; D call uncertain. CDR3 length: 12 residues. V was cut by 1 base and J by 5 bases, with 6 bases left in between. Germline V CDR1 and CDR2: DFQATT, SNEGSKA (reference sequence). CDR3 loop: CSARVLDNEQFF. The CDR3 DNA sequence: TGCAGTGCTAGAGTACTCGACAATGAGCAGTTCTTC.

At least ten counts were recorded for this clonotype. The V and J genes are TRBV2 and TRBJ2-3; 10 bases align to TRBD2. This CDR3 spans 15 amino acids. Germline CDR1 reads SNHLY; CDR2 reads FYNNEI. V was pared by 2 bases and J by 5 bases, with 4 bases of the junction left unmatched. The CDR3 region is CASSERSSGRDTQYF. In DNA form, the CDR3 reads TGTGCCAGCAGTGAAAGATCTAGCGGGAGAGATACGCAGTATTTT. Full variable domain (missing parts from reference TRBV2 and TRBJ2-3): EPEVTQTPSHQVTQMGQEVILRCVPISNHLYFYWYRQILGQKVEFLVSFYNNEISEKSEIFDDQFSVERPDGSNFTLKIRSTKLEDSAMYFCASSERSSGRDTQYFGPGTRLTVL.

This clonotype was counted ten times or more. The chain has TRBV4-2 and TRBJ1-1, with 7 bases matching TRBD1. The V gene's germline CDR1 is LGHNA and CDR2 YNFKEQ. The V segment lost 2 bases and the J segment 0 bases; nucleotides outside the gene matches: 12. The CDR3 extends over 18 amino acids. CDR3 region: CASSQNGNRGSMNTEAFF. CDR3 bases: TGTGCCAGCAGCCAAAATGGGAACAGGGGCTCCATGAACACTGAAGCTTTCTTT.

With regard to this clonotype: A junction boundary mismatches the germline segment, possibly from a read error. The CDR3 DNA is TGCGCCATCCGGGACAGAGATGAAAAACTGTTTTTT. Amino acids: CAIRDRDEKLFF. This chain joins TRBV10-3 and TRBJ1-4; 7 bases match TRBD1. Germline V gene sequence: CDR1 ENHRY, CDR2 SYGVKD. The CDR3 has 12 amino acids.

The gene calls are TRBV2 and TRBJ2-4; D possibly matches TRBD1 or TRBD2 (5 bases each). In germline, CDR1 is SNHLY, CDR2 FYNNEI. V was cut by 10 bases and J by 1 base, with 11 bases left in between. The CDR3 covers 13 residues. CDR3 DNA sequence: TGTGCCACCCAGGGAGTGGCCAAAAACATTCAGTACTTC. It specifies CATQGVAKNIQYF.

This clonotype was counted at least ten times. The V gene is TRBV2, the J gene TRBJ1-5; D perhaps matches TRBD1 (5 bases). Germline CDR1 reads SNHLY; CDR2 reads FYNNEI. Trimming took off 7 bases at V and 3 bases at J, with 7 bases between the two ends. The CDR3 runs to 12 residues. The CDR3 sequence is CASMGLNQPQHF. The DNA for the CDR3 is TGTGCCAGCATGGGGCTCAATCAGCCCCAGCATTTT.

This clonotype was seen many times. This rearrangement joins TRBV29-1 to TRBJ2-3, with D uncertain. Germline-derived CDR1 and CDR2 are SQVTM and ANQGSEA. The CDR3 has 14 residues. Trimming pared 6 bases from V and 2 bases from J, leaving 15 bases between. CDR3 protein: CSVLDPVATDTQYF. CDR3 DNA sequence: TGCAGCGTCCTCGACCCCGTCGCCACAGATACGCAGTATTTT.

This clonotype was detected ten times or more. The rearrangement links TRBV6-1 to TRBJ1-1, with 9 nucleotides matching TRBD1. Per the germline V gene, CDR1 is MNHNS and CDR2 is SASEGT. This CDR3 contains 13 residues. The V gene end was trimmed by 6 bases and the J gene end by 7 bases; junction bases not matched to a gene: 6. This chain's CDR3 is CASRKDRGGEAFF. The CDR3 DNA reads TGTGCCAGCAGAAAGGACAGGGGAGGTGAAGCTTTCTTT.

This clonotype was observed many times. This chain joins TRBV6-1 and TRBJ2-1; maybe TRBD2 (6 bases). V gave up 5 bases and J gave up 8 bases, with 25 bases separating them. In germline, CDR1 is MNHNS, CDR2 SASEGT. The CDR3 is 17 amino acids. The CDR3 DNA follows: TGTGCCAGCAGTTACCAGGTTTCGGGAGTTGGTAACGATGAGCAGTTCTTC. It translates to CASSYQVSGVGNDEQFF.

This clonotype was picked up many times. The CDR3 reads CASTISGGWEDTQYF. CDR3 DNA sequence: TGTGCCAGCACCATCTCGGGAGGCTGGGAAGATACGCAGTATTTT. The rearrangement uses TRBV2 and TRBJ2-3, with TRBD2 matching over 7 bases. The CDR3 spans 15 residues. Trimming cost V 7 bases and J 5 bases; bases outside gene matches: 12. In germline, CDR1 is SNHLY, CDR2 FYNNEI.

As regards this clonotype: Being one base from a much bigger clone, this may be a read error. This sequence joins TRBV7-2 and TRBJ1-1; unclear D gene. The CDR3 has 13 residues. Germline V gene sequence: CDR1 SGHTA, CDR2 FQGNSA. The CDR3 DNA reads as TGTGCCGGCAGCTTACAGAGGAACACTGAAGCTTTCTTT. Its translation: CAGSLQRNTEAFF. Full variable domain (missing parts from reference TRBV7-2 and TRBJ1-1): GAGVSQSPSNKVTEKGKDVELRCDPISGHTALYWYRQSLGQGLEFLIYFQGNSAPDKSGLPSDRFSAERTGGSVSTLTIQRTQQEDSAVYLCAGSLQRNTEAFFGQGTRLTVV.

This clonotype appeared many times. This rearrangement joins TRBV28 to TRBJ1-5; D is possibly TRBD1 (5 bases). CDR3 length equals 15 residues. Trimming shortened V by 7 bases and J by 2 bases, and 15 bases separated the two germline ends. From germline, CDR1 is MDHEN and CDR2 SYDVKM. The DNA of the CDR3 is TGTGCCAGCATTGACCGCGGGGCTCGCAATCAGCCCCAGCATTTT. This codes for CASIDRGARNQPQHF. Looking up the rest from reference TRBV28 and TRBJ1-5 gives the full variable domain: DVKVTQSSRYLVKRTGEKVFLECVQDMDHENMFWYRQDPGLGLRLIYFSYDVKMKEKGDIPEGYSVSREKKERFSLILESASTNQTSMYLCASIDRGARNQPQHFGDGTRLSIL.

This clonotype was counted a few times. CDR3 nucleotides: TGTGCCAGCAGCCCGACGGGCGGGAAGCCCACAGATACGCAGTATTTT. It yields the protein CASSPTGGKPTDTQYF. The V and J genes are TRBV7-9 and TRBJ2-3, with TRBD2 as a possible D gene (6 bases). Trimming stripped 5 bases from V and 2 bases from J, with 17 bases between. This CDR3 comprises 16 residues. CDR1 is SEHNR, CDR2 FQNEAQ, per germline (reference sequence).

This sequence joins TRBV25-1 and TRBJ2-2, with D hard to call. This CDR3 spans 13 amino acids. Trimming stripped 0 bases from V and 7 bases from J, with 6 bases between. In germline, CDR1 is MGHDK, CDR2 SYGVNS. The CDR3 reads CASSEYGFGELFF. Written as DNA, the CDR3 is TGTGCCAGCAGTGAATACGGGTTCGGGGAGCTGTTTTTT.

The table lists this clonotype with many counts. The rearrangement links TRBV11-2 to TRBJ2-1; D not resolved. V was cut by 6 bases and J by 0 bases, with 12 bases left in between. CDR1 is SGHAT, CDR2 FQNNGV, per germline. The CDR3 is made up of 15 amino acids. The CDR3 bases are TGTGCCAGCAGTTTCGGTCATGCCTCCTACAATGAGCAGTTCTTC. Protein sequence: CASSFGHASYNEQFF. The variable domain in full, completed from reference TRBV11-2 and TRBJ2-1, reads EAGVAQSPRYKIIEKRQSVAFWCNPISGHATLYWYQQILGQGPKLLIQFQNNGVVDDSQLPKDRFSAERLKGVDSTLKIQPAKLEDSAVYLCASSFGHASYNEQFFGPGTRLTVL.

The CDR3 sequence is CASGGNGANVLTF. CDR3 in DNA: TGTGCCAGTGGAGGGAACGGGGCCAACGTCCTGACTTTC. V and J are TRBV19 and TRBJ2-6, with a weak D call TRBD2 (6 bases). Looked up from germline, CDR1 is LNHDA and CDR2 is SQIVND (reference sequence). V was cut by 8 bases and J by 4 bases, with 9 bases left in between. The length of the CDR3 is 13 residues.

The table lists this clonotype with many counts. The rearrangement uses TRBV29-1 and TRBJ2-7; no definite D call. Germline V gene lookup returns CDR1 SQVTM and CDR2 ANQGSEA. Trimming cost V 6 bases and J 2 bases, with 8 bases left between them. This CDR3 contains 11 residues. The CDR3 protein is CSVEETYEQYF. For the CDR3, the DNA is TGCAGCGTCGAGGAGACCTACGAGCAGTACTTC.

This clonotype has only a few counts. This chain links TRBV10-3 with TRBJ2-6; no reliable D call. The CDR3 contains 15 residues. CDR1 is ENHRY, CDR2 SYGVKD, per germline. V lost 0 bases and J 2 bases, leaving 5 bases between the germline ends. The CDR3 loop reads CAISESPPGANVLTF. For the CDR3, the DNA is TGTGCCATCAGTGAGTCGCCTCCTGGGGCCAACGTCCTGACTTTC.